This TCR beta chain was documented in a study of T cell repertoires in cytomegalovirus infection (dated 2019 in TCRdb). For the wider study: The peptide stimulations were aimed at well-studied HLA-B-restricted epitopes as well as recently identified HLA-C-restricted CMV epitopes, whose presentation resists viral immunomodulation. The HLA type of each donor mattered for the analysis, because public TCR beta signatures pointed to carriage of CMV infection along with the matching HLA type.

The research as a whole found: The ex vivo response was dominated by HLA-C-restricted CMV-specific TCR beta clonotypes, and the single most frequent clonotype in two of eight donors was supplied by these HLA-C-restricted clonotypes. Carriers of CMV infection plus the relevant HLA type were discriminated by the cumulative frequency of public TCR beta family members in the study cohort and in an independent approximately 400-donor cohort.

CDR3 length: 14 amino acids, cysteine to phenylalanine. The entry retains the CDR3 DNA only, 42 bases that are in frame from base 1. The germline V gene sets CDR1 to MNHEY and CDR2 to SVGEGT. Trimming at the junction amounts to 2 bases on V and 4 bases on J, and the germline ends lie 8 bases apart. This specimen's treatment or condition label, interpreted: in vitro stimulation with specific CMV peptide epitopes to enrich CMV-specific T cells. The sequencer was an Illumina HiSeq 1500. The public reads were reanalyzed by TCRdb: fastp trimming at Q25, MiXCR alignment, in-frame beta chains only. For every CDR3 protein sequence, its rows merge into one entry that carries the most common genes and DNA. For this sample the table gives 50,000 or so distinct CDR3 sequences, of which about 19% were detected only once. 50% to 65% of the sample rests with the top ten. As concerns this clonotype: Its binding antigen is unknown. No base-level quality is on record; no much larger clone is a single base apart.

The sample consisted of CD8+ T cells from cultured PBMCs, taken from culture after CMV antigen stimulation. This sequence was found in a human donor in good health (CMV status not recorded). Some clones in this sample may be carry-over from other donors' samples. The sequence links TRBV6-2 or TRBV6-3 to TRBJ2-2; the D gene is perhaps TRBD2, on 6 matching bases. This receptor has the CDR3 CASSYGGSTGELFF. In nucleotides, the sequence is TGTGCCAGCAGTTACGGGGGGTCCACCGGGGAGCTGTTTTTT.